These T cell receptor beta chains were read from a single sample in a study of T cells in Graves' hyperthyroidism and ophthalmopathy. TCRdb independently ran MiXCR on the multiplex PCR reads; one entry per CDR3 protein. This sample has about 24,000 distinct CDR3 sequences, with around 50% found just once. Sequencing used blood. The receptors here all came from a woman between 40 and 50 years old with Graves' hyperthyroidism that later progressed to Graves' ophthalmopathy. The CDR3 runs from the conserved cysteine through the conserved F or W. A D gene is named only where the DNA matches it firmly. Clone size is given for some rows only: seen once, a few or many times, or a class if the clone is expanded.

v_gene,abundance,d_gene,j_gene,CDR3nt,CDR3aa
TRBV28,-,-,TRBJ1-1,TGTGCCAGCAGTCCTGCCGGGGGGGCGGCAGAAGCTTTCTTT,CASSPAGGAAEAFF
TRBV9,-,TRBD2,TRBJ2-1,TGTGCCAGCAGCGTAGAGGCGGGAGTCAAGTACAATGAGCAGTTCTTC,CASSVEAGVKYNEQFF
TRBV12-3/TRBV12-4,-,-,TRBJ1-5,TGTGCCAGCAGTTCGACTCAGACCCAGCATTTT,CASSSTQTQHF
TRBV6-1,many,-,TRBJ1-5,TGTGCCAGCAGTGCGGGGCCTGAGGCTCAGCCCCAGCATTTT,CASSAGPEAQPQHF
TRBV20-1,-,-,TRBJ2-2,TGCAGTGCCCACACCGGGGAGCTGTTTTTT,CSAHTGELFF
TRBV20-1,few,-,TRBJ2-5,TGCAGCCCGCTAGGGGACCAGGAGACCCAGTACTTC,CSPLGDQETQYF
TRBV28,once,-,TRBJ1-1,TGTGCCAGCAGTTTAGGTAGCGGCCATACCCTGACGAACACTGAAGCTTTCTTT,CASSLGSGHTLTNTEAFF
TRBV29-1,medium-sized,-,TRBJ1-2,TGCAGCGTTGAAGACAGGGGCTATGGCTACACCTTC,CSVEDRGYGYTF
TRBV7-2,many,-,TRBJ2-2,TGTGCCAGCAGCTTCCGCGGGAACACCGGGGAGCTGTTTTTT,CASSFRGNTGELFF
TRBV29-1,-,-,TRBJ2-1,-,CSVSSCVLLCQQLPAPNEQFF
TRBV20-1,-,TRBD1,TRBJ1-6,TGCAGTGCTTCTGAACTCGGACAGGGGAATTCACCCCTCCACTTT,CSASELGQGNSPLHF
TRBV20-1,-,-,TRBJ2-7,TGCAGTGCTAGTTATCAGAACAGGGTAAAGTTGGACGAGCAGTACTTC,CSASYQNRVKLDEQYF
TRBV7-9,-,TRBD2,TRBJ2-7,TGTGCCAGCAGCCCCCGGACTAGCGCCTCCCCCTACGAGCAGTACTTC,CASSPRTSASPYEQYF
TRBV15,-,-,TRBJ1-5,TGTGCCACCAGCAGAGTTGGGGACGATCAGCCCCAGCATTTT,CATSRVGDDQPQHF
TRBV30,many,-,TRBJ2-5,TGTGCCTGGATCACGTCTGGCGGAATGGGGACCCAGTACTTC,CAWITSGGMGTQYF
TRBV6-1,-,TRBD2,TRBJ2-3,TGTGCCAGCAGCCGACTAGCGGGAGACACAGATACGCAGTATTTT,CASSRLAGDTDTQYF
TRBV20-1,-,-,TRBJ1-1,-,CSAREEREQFFGGTEAFF
TRBV7-2,once,TRBD2,TRBJ2-1,TGTGCCAGCAGCCCACGGACTAGCGGGAGTGAGCAGTTCTTC,CASSPRTSGSEQFF
TRBV9,once,TRBD2,TRBJ2-3,TGTGCCAGCGGGCGGGAGGGCACAGATACGCAGTATTTT,CASGREGTDTQYF
TRBV28,many,TRBD1,TRBJ1-4,TGTGCCAGCAGGACAGGGGTGGGTGAAAAACTGTTTTTT,CASRTGVGEKLFF
TRBV2,-,TRBD2,TRBJ2-3,TGTGCCAGCATTGTACCCGGACTAGTGGAGAGGGGTACGCAGTATTTT,CASIVPGLVERGTQYF
TRBV28,-,-,TRBJ2-4,TGTGCCAGCAGGCGGATGGTGGGGTTAATCGGAAACATTCAGTACTTC,CASRRMVGLIGNIQYF
TRBV7-3,-,TRBD2,TRBJ2-1,TGTGCCAGCAGCAGTATTAGCGGGGTTGAGTACAATGAGCAGTTCTTC,CASSSISGVEYNEQFF
TRBV10-3,few,TRBD2,TRBJ2-7,TGTGCCATCAGTGAGCTAGCGGGGGACTCCTACGAGCAGTACTTC,CAISELAGDSYEQYF
TRBV5-1,-,TRBD1,TRBJ2-7,TGCGCCAGCAGCTCAGGTTGGACAGGGGCAACCTACGAGCAGTACTTC,CASSSGWTGATYEQYF
TRBV28,-,-,TRBJ1-5,TGTGCCAGCAGTCCGAGTACAGCGAATCAGCCCCAGCATTTT,CASSPSTANQPQHF
TRBV9,-,-,TRBJ1-4,TGTGCCAGCAGCGTAAAAACAACTAATGAAAAACTGTTTTTT,CASSVKTTNEKLFF
TRBV7-2,few,TRBD2,TRBJ2-2,TGTGCCAGCAGCCCCCCTGCGGGAGGTCACACCGGGGAGCTGTTTTTT,CASSPPAGGHTGELFF
TRBV29-1,-,TRBD2,TRBJ2-1,TGCAGCGTTCATCTGATCACGGGACTAGCCCTTTATTCGGGCGTTGAGCAGTTCTTC,CSVHLITGLALYSGVEQFF
TRBV10-3,medium-sized,-,TRBJ2-7,TGTGCCATCAACGCGGGGTCCCCCTCCTACGAGCAGTACTTC,CAINAGSPSYEQYF
TRBV3-1,many,-,TRBJ2-5,TGTGCCAGCAGCCAGCCAGGGAAGGACGAGACCCAGTACTTC,CASSQPGKDETQYF
TRBV19,-,-,TRBJ2-7,TGTGCCAGTAGCGCGACGGGGGGCTACGGGCAGTACTTC,CASSATGGYGQYF
TRBV7-2,medium-sized,-,TRBJ2-6,TGTGCCAGCAGCTTAGCTCTTCACTCTGGGGCCAACGTCCTGACTTTC,CASSLALHSGANVLTF